The next 24 T cell receptor beta chains were all read from a single sample in a study of blood T cell repertoires in COVID-19. The method was immunoSEQ multiplex PCR; TCRdb's version includes in-frame clones alone and lacks a portion of them. This repertoire shows a few hundred thousand clones, roughly 87% found once; its top ten account for about 4.9%. The sequenced sample was PBMCs or T cells enriched from blood (not recorded which). Source of these receptors: a woman in her fifties or sixties who had recovered from COVID-19.

The rearrangement joins TRBV19 to TRBJ2-4; 8 nucleotides align to TRBD1. The ends lost 0 bases at V and 8 bases at J; junction bases unmatched: 12. Germline loops: CDR1 LNHDA, CDR2 SQIVND (reference sequence). This CDR3 region has 17 residues. The CDR3 here is CASSIEGTGVMGDIQYF. In nucleotides, the CDR3 is TGTGCCAGTAGTATAGAGGGGACAGGCGTAATGGGGGACATTCAGTACTTC.

The chain links TRBV14 to TRBJ2-2; TRBD2 might be the D (6 bases). The germline CDR1 and CDR2 sequences are SGHDN and FVKESK. This CDR3 has 14 residues. V lost 3 bases and J 5 bases, leaving 10 bases between the germline ends. This chain's CDR3 is CASSHRRGTGELFF. The CDR3 nucleotides are TGTGCCAGCAGCCACAGGCGGGGAACCGGGGAGCTGTTTTTT.

This chain links TRBV5-1 with TRBJ1-1; TRBD1 might be the D (5 bases). The V end was cut by 4 bases, the J end by 1 base, with 14 bases between. Germline V gene lookup returns CDR1 SGHRS and CDR2 YFSETQ. This CDR3 has 15 residues. Here the CDR3 reads CASSRQLGGNTEAFF. Written as DNA, the CDR3 is TGCGCCAGCAGCCGTCAGCTGGGGGGGAACACTGAAGCTTTCTTT.

The chain recombines TRBV7-9 with TRBJ1-1; D is unclear. This CDR3 region has 16 residues. V was trimmed by 5 bases and J by 0 bases, leaving 16 bases between them. Germline V gives CDR1 SEHNR, CDR2 FQNEAQ (reference sequence). The CDR3 loop is CASSLPRGALNTEAFF. CDR3 DNA sequence: TGTGCCAGCAGCCTCCCTCGAGGAGCATTGAACACTGAAGCTTTCTTT.

The chain carries TRBV9 and TRBJ2-2, with 8 bases aligning to TRBD2. The germline CDR1 and CDR2 sequences are SGDLS and YYNGEE. Unmatched junction bases numbered 0, after V lost 4 bases and J lost 4 bases. This CDR3 contains 13 residues. CDR3: CASSLAGTGELFF. CDR3 bases: TGTGCCAGCAGCCTAGCGGGCACCGGGGAGCTGTTTTTT.

V and J are TRBV6-5 and TRBJ2-1, with 11 bases aligning to TRBD1. Germline V gene lookup returns CDR1 MNHEY and CDR2 SVGAGI. The CDR3 consists of 15 residues. V was pared by 4 bases and J by 7 bases, with 6 bases of the junction left unmatched. The CDR3 nucleotides are TGTGCCAGCAGTTTAAGGACAGGGGGCTTGAATGAGCAGTTCTTC. Translated, it gives CASSLRTGGLNEQFF.

The chain links TRBV15 to TRBJ1-1, with 10 positions matching TRBD1. This CDR3 region has 15 residues. Trimming removed 3 bases from V and 4 bases from J; junction bases left unmatched: 5. CDR1 is LNHNV and CDR2 is YYDKDF in the germline V gene (reference sequence). DNA for the CDR3: TGTGCCACCAGCAGGGATCGGACAGGGGGCACTGAAGCTTTCTTT. Translating it yields CATSRDRTGGTEAFF.

This chain joins TRBV7-9 and TRBJ1-2; TRBD1 aligns across 9 bases. J lost 2 bases, V lost 5 bases, and 6 bases had no gene match. This CDR3 spans 15 amino acids. Germline CDR1 is SEHNR and CDR2 is FQNEAQ (reference sequence). This CDR3 reads CASSPGQGRNYGYTF. The CDR3, as DNA: TGTGCCAGCAGCCCGGGACAGGGTCGGAACTATGGCTACACCTTC.

This clone was counted a single time. The genes are TRBV21-1 and TRBJ2-7; TRBD2 was called by the table and not checked on the DNA. TRBV21-1 is given as a pseudogene. The CDR3 contains 16 residues. In DNA form, the CDR3 reads TGTGCCAGCAGCAAAGTCCGGACTAGCGGGACTTACGAGCAGTACTTC. This translates into CASSKVRTSGTYEQYF.

The genes are TRBV7-9 and TRBJ1-1, with D possibly matching TRBD1 (5 bases). CDR1 SEHNR and CDR2 FQNEAQ come from the germline V gene (reference sequence). Trimming stripped 6 bases from V and 3 bases from J, with 11 bases between. CDR3 length equals 13 residues. CDR3 region: CASSLDIDTEAFF. As DNA, the CDR3 is TGTGCCAGCAGTCTGGACATCGACACTGAAGCTTTCTTT.

This chain joins TRBV7-8 and TRBJ1-6; D unclear. The CDR3 extends over 15 amino acids. Germline CDR1 and CDR2: SGHVS and FQNEAQ. Trimming pared 1 base from V and 8 bases from J, leaving 12 bases between. Here the CDR3 DNA reads TGTGCCAGCAGCTTAGGTGGAGGGAATCATTCACCCCTCCACTTT. Amino acids: CASSLGGGNHSPLHF.

The V call is TRBV14, the J call TRBJ1-2; D possibly corresponds to TRBD1 (6 bases). Germline CDR1 and CDR2: SGHDN and FVKESK. Trimming cost V 3 bases and J 3 bases, with 17 bases left between them. The CDR3 runs 16 residues. CDR3 nucleotides: TGTGCCAGCAGCCAGCCCACAGGGAGTGTGGACTATGGCTACACCTTC. Protein sequence: CASSQPTGSVDYGYTF.

The chain joins TRBV19 to TRBJ1-2; D gene uncertain. The CDR3 loop spans 14 amino acids. CDR1 is LNHDA, CDR2 SQIVND, per germline (reference sequence). V lost 5 bases to trimming and J lost 8 bases, with 18 bases between them. CDR3 bases: TGTGCCAGTAGTCAGGCAGCGGAGGTAGGAGGCTACACCTTC. Encoded protein: CASSQAAEVGGYTF.

This clone appeared once. The chain couples TRBV6-5 to TRBJ2-5; 7 bases fit TRBD2. The V and J ends lost 0 bases and 5 bases, in that order; junction bases with no gene match: 9. This CDR3 is 16 amino acids long. Per germline, CDR1 MNHEY and CDR2 SVGAGI. The CDR3: CASSYSTLGGVETQYF. The CDR3 nucleotides are TGTGCCAGCAGTTACTCGACACTTGGGGGGGTGGAGACCCAGTACTTC.

The chain's CDR3 is CASSGPTTGVKSPLHF. CDR3 bases: TGTGCCAGCAGTGGCCCCACGACAGGGGTAAAGTCACCCCTCCACTTT. The rearrangement uses TRBV2 and TRBJ1-6; TRBD1 matches 8 bases. CDR1 and CDR2 (germline): SNHLY, FYNNEI. Unmatched junction bases numbered 12, after V lost 4 bases and J lost 10 bases. The CDR3 has 16 residues.

This chain joins TRBV11-3 and TRBJ1-2; D call uncertain. Trimming removed 3 bases from V and 2 bases from J, with 4 bases in between. Germline V gene lookup returns CDR1 SGHNT and CDR2 YENEEA. The CDR3 runs 12 residues. CDR3 DNA: TGTGCCAGCAGCTTCCGGAACTATGGCTACACCTTC. It yields the protein CASSFRNYGYTF.

The chain recombines TRBV5-1 with TRBJ2-3, with D perhaps TRBD1 (6 bases). This CDR3 contains 15 residues. The V gene lost 3 bases and the J gene lost 6 bases, with 17 bases spanning the gap. CDR1 SGHRS and CDR2 YFSETQ come from the germline V gene. The CDR3 is CASSYLQGIIDTQYF. The CDR3 DNA is TGCGCCAGCAGCTACCTGCAGGGGATTATTGATACGCAGTATTTT.

This chain joins TRBV29-1 and TRBJ1-1; no clear D gene. The CDR3 spans 10 residues. V lost 4 bases, J lost 11 bases, and 11 bases lay in between. Germline lookup yields CDR1 SQVTM and CDR2 ANQGSEA. The CDR3 coding sequence is TGCAGCGTTGTGCTGGCTGTTGCTTTCTTT. It is translated as CSVVLAVAFF.

This clone was found a few times. This chain joins TRBV3-1 (or the pseudogene TRBV3-2) and TRBJ1-6; D is unclear. From germline, CDR1 is LGHDT and CDR2 YNNKEL (reference sequence). V dropped 3 bases and J dropped 7 bases, with 13 bases sitting between them. CDR3 size: 15 residues. The DNA of the CDR3 is TGTGCCAGCAGCCAGCGCCCCAGAGGGAATTCACCCCTCCACTTT. As protein: CASSQRPRGNSPLHF.

This chain links TRBV7-2 with TRBJ2-6; 7 nucleotides agree with TRBD2. This CDR3 has 17 residues. V trimming: 5 bases; J trimming: 0 bases; junction bases outside the gene matches: 7. Germline V gene sequence: CDR1 SGHTA, CDR2 FQGNSA. The CDR3 nucleotides read TGTGCCAGCAGCGACAGACTAGCCACCTCTGGGGCCAACGTCCTGACTTTC. Protein: CASSDRLATSGANVLTF. Supplemented by reference TRBV7-2 and TRBJ2-6, the full variable domain reads GAGVSQSPSNKVTEKGKDVELRCDPISGHTALYWYRQSLGQGLEFLIYFQGNSAPDKSGLPSDRFSAERTGGSVSTLTIQRTQQEDSAVYLCASSDRLATSGANVLTFGAGSRLTVL.

This clone was counted once. The V and J genes are TRBV4-1 and TRBJ1-3, with 9 nucleotides matching TRBD1. The CDR3 has 14 amino acids. J gave up 7 bases and V 3 bases, and 4 bases lay outside the gene matches. Germline V gives CDR1 MGHRA, CDR2 YSYEKL. CDR3 coding DNA: TGCGCCAGCAGCCAGGGACAGGGAAGGAACACCATATATTTT. Translating gives CASSQGQGRNTIYF.

The chain couples TRBV14 to TRBJ2-7; no reliable D call. Germline assignment: CDR1 SGHDN and CDR2 FVKESK. The CDR3 covers 15 residues. The V end was cut by 0 bases, the J end by 3 bases, with 12 bases between. The DNA of the CDR3 is TGTGCCAGCAGCCAAGATGACCCACCAGGCTACGAGCAGTACTTC. Translation: CASSQDDPPGYEQYF. Full variable domain (remainder filled in from reference TRBV14 and TRBJ2-7): EAGVTQFPSHSVIEKGQTVTLRCDPISGHDNLYWYRRVMGKEIKFLLHFVKESKQDESGMPNNRFLAERTGGTYSTLKVQPAELEDSGVYFCASSQDDPPGYEQYFGPGTRLTVT.

The rearrangement uses TRBV11-3 and TRBJ2-1; D gene ambiguous. Germline CDR1 reads SGHNT; CDR2 reads YENEEA. The CDR3 is made up of 12 amino acids. Trimming took 2 bases from V and 4 from J, leaving 3 bases between them. The CDR3 DNA sequence: TGTGCCAGCAGCTTACTTTACAATGAGCAGTTCTTC. This translates into CASSLLYNEQFF.

V is TRBV29-1 and J is TRBJ2-2; D possibly corresponds to TRBD2 (5 bases). This CDR3 spans 14 amino acids. CDR1 SQVTM and CDR2 ANQGSEA come from the germline V gene. V dropped 5 bases and J dropped 6 bases, with 16 bases sitting between them. CDR3 in amino acids: CSVNAASGSGELFF. The CDR3 nucleotides read TGCAGCGTTAATGCCGCCTCGGGATCCGGGGAGCTGTTTTTT.